This T cell receptor beta chain is drawn from a study of cytomegalovirus exposure and HLA in healthy donors. 13 Jbeta primers and 60 Vbeta primers were used for the PCR. Method: immunoSEQ multiplex PCR; TCRdb's copy keeps in-frame clones and lacks some. The sample table sets out tens of thousands of clones. V dropped 6 bases and J dropped 1 base, with 12 bases sitting between them. The germline V gene encodes CDR1 SEHNR and CDR2 FQNEAQ (reference sequence). There are 14 residues in the CDR3. Findings and limits, study-wide: There were a few CMV-associated chains whose specificity for CMV antigens was confirmed in vitro. Later analysis associated a missense DCLRE1C variant with TCR beta V- and J-gene trimming.

Comment on this clone: Its antigen is undetermined.

Sequencing was done on a sample of PBMCs. V and J are TRBV7-9 and TRBJ1-1, with D hard to call. The receptor's source is a woman aged 18-29 years in good health and CMV-seronegative. CDR3 in amino acids: CASRAGGWNTEAFF. The DNA of the CDR3 is TGTGCCAGCAGGGCCGGAGGCTGGAACACTGAAGCTTTCTTT.